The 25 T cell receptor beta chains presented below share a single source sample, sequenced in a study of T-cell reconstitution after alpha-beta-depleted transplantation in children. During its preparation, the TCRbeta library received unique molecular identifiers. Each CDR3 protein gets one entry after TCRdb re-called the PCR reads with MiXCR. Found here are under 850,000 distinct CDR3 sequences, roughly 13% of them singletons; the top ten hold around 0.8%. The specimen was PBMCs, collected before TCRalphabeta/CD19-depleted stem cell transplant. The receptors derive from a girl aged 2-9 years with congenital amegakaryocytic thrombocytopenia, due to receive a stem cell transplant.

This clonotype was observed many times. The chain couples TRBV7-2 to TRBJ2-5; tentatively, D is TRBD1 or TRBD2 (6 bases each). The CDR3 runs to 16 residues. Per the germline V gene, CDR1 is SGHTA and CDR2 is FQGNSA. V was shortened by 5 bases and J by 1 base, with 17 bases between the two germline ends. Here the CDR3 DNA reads TGTGCCAGCAGCCAAGGGGGAGCGGGTATCCAAGAGACCCAGTACTTC. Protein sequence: CASSQGGAGIQETQYF.

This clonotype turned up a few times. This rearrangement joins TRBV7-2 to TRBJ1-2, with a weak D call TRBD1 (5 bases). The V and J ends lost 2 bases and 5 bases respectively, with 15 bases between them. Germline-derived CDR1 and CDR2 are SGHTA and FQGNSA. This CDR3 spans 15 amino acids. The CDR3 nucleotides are TGTGCCAGCAGCTTAAATAGGGTCGGGGGGTATGGCTACACCTTC. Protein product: CASSLNRVGGYGYTF.

CDR3 coding DNA: TGTGCCAGCAGTCTCCGGGACAGGAGTTTCTCTGGGGCCAACGTCCTGACTTTC. The encoded protein is CASSLRDRSFSGANVLTF. This sequence joins TRBV28 and TRBJ2-6, with 8 bases matching TRBD1. The CDR3 spans 18 residues. After removal of 5 bases from V and 0 bases from J, the junction contained 9 bases not matched to a gene. Germline V gene lookup returns CDR1 MDHEN and CDR2 SYDVKM.

The CDR3 protein is CASSHRTDRTSGRRYEQYF. DNA for the CDR3: TGTGCCAGCAGCCACCGGACGGATCGGACTAGCGGGAGGAGATACGAGCAGTACTTC. The rearrangement joins TRBV3-1 to TRBJ2-7; 14 bases are shared with TRBD2. The CDR3 covers 19 residues. CDR1 is LGHDT, CDR2 YNNKEL, per germline (reference sequence). V trimming: 3 bases; J trimming: 4 bases; junction bases outside the gene matches: 14.

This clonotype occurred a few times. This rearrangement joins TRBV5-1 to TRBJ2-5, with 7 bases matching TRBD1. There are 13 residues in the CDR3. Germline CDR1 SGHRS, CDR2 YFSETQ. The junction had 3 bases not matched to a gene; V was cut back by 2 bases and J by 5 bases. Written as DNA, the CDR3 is TGCGCCAGCAGCTTCTCCAGGGGGGAGACCCAGTACTTC. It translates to CASSFSRGETQYF. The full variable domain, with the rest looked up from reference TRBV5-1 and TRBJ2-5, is KAGVTQTPRYLIKTRGQQVTLSCSPISGHRSVSWYQQTPGQGLQFLFEYFSETQRNKGNFPGRFSGRQFSNSRSEMNVSTLELGDSALYLCASSFSRGETQYFGPGTRLLVL.

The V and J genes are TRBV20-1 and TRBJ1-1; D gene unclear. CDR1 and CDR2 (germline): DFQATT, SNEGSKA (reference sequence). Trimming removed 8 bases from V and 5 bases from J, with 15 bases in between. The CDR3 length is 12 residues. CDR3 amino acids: CSPKWGGTEAFF. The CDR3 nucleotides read TGCAGTCCTAAGTGGGGTGGGACTGAAGCTTTCTTT.

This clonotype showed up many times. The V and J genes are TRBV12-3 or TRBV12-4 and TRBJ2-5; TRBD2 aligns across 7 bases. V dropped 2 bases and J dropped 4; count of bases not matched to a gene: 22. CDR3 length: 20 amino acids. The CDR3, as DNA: TGTGCCAGCAGTTTACTTGCCGCCTTGGTCTGGCGGGAGTCACGAGAGACCCAGTACTTC. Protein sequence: CASSLLAALVWRESRETQYF.

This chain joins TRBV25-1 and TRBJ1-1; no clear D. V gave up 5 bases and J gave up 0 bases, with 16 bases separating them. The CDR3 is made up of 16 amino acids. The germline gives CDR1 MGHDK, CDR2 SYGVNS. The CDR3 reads CASSWADRGMNTEAFF. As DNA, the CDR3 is TGTGCCAGCAGTTGGGCCGACCGAGGCATGAACACTGAAGCTTTCTTT.

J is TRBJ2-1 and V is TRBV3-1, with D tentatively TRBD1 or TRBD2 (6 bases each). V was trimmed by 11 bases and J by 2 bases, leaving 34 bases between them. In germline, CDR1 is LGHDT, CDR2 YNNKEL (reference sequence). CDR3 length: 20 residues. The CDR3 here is CACCTPPFGEGGITYNEQFF. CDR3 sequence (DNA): TGTGCCTGCTGCACTCCCCCATTCGGTGAAGGGGGGATAACCTACAATGAGCAGTTCTTC.

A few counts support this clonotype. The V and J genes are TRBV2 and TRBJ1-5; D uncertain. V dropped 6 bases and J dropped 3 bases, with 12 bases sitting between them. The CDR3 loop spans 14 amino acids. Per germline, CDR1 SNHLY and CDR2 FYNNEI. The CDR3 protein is CASSARVYNQPQHF. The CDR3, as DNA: TGTGCCAGCAGCGCCCGGGTGTACAATCAGCCCCAGCATTTT.

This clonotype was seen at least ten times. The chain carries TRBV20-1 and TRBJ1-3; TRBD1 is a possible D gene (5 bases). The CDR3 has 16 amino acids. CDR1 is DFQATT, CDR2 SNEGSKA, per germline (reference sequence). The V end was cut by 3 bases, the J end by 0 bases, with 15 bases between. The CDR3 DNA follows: TGCAGTGCTAGTGTCGGGGGTTCCGACTCTGGAAACACCATATATTTT. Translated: CSASVGGSDSGNTIYF.

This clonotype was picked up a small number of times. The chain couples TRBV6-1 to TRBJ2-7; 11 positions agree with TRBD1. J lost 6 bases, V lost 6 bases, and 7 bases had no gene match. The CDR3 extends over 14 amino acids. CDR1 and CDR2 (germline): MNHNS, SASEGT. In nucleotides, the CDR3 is TGTGCCAGCAGGGTCCCGGACAGGGGGCGCGAGCAGTACTTC. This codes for CASRVPDRGREQYF.

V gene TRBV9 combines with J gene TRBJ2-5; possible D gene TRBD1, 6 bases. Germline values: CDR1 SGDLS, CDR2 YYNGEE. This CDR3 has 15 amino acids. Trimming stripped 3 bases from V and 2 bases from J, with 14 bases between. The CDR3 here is CASSAPGHPQETQYF. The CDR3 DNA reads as TGTGCCAGCAGCGCTCCGGGACATCCACAAGAGACCCAGTACTTC.

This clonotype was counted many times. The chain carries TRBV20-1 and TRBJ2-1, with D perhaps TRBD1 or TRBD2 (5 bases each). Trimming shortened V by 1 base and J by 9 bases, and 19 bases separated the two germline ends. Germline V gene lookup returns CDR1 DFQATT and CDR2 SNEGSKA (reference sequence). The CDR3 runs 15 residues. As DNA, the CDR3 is TGCAGTGCTAGAGGGGACCTACGTACCCACGGTGAGCAGTTCTTC. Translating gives CSARGDLRTHGEQFF.

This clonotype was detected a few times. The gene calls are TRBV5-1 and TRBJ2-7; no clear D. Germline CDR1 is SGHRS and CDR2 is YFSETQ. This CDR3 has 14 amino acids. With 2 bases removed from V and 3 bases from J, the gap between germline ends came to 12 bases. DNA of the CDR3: TGCGCCAGCAGCTTTTTCTCAGAACGCTACGAGCAGTACTTC. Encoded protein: CASSFFSERYEQYF.

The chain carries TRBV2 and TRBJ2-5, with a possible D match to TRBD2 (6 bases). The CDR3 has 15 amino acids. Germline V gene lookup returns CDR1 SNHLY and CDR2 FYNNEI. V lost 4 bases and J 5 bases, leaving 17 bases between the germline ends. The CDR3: CASSAVGGSLETQYF. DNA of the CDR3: TGTGCCAGCAGTGCGGTAGGAGGGAGTTTGGAGACCCAGTACTTC.

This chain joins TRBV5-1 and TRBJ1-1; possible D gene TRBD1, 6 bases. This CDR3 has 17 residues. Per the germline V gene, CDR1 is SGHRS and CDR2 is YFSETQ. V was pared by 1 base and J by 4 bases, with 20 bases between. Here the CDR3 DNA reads TGCGCCAGCAGCTTGCGTCCTGTTGGGGGGCTCGGCACTGAAGCTTTCTTT. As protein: CASSLRPVGGLGTEAFF.

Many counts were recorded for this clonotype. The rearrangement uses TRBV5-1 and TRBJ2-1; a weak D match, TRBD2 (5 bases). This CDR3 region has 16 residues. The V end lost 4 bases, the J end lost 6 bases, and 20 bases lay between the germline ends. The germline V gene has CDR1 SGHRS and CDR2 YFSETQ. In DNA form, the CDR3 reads TGCGCCAGCAGCCCACCCCGCACTAGTGCGGGCAATGAGCAGTTCTTC. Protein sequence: CASSPPRTSAGNEQFF.

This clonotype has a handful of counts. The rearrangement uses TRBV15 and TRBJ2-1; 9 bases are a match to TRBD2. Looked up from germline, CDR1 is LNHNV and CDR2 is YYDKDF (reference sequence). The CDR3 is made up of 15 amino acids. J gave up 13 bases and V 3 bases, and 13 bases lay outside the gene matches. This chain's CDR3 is CATSSPGAGGRFQFF. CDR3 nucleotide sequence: TGTGCCACCAGCAGTCCCGGTGCGGGAGGGCGGTTTCAGTTCTTC.

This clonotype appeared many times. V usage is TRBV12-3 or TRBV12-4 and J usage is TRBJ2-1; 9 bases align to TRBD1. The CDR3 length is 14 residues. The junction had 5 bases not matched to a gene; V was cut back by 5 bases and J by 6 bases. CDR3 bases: TGTGCCAGCAGTCCCCAGACAGGGGGCAATGAGCAGTTCTTC. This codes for CASSPQTGGNEQFF.

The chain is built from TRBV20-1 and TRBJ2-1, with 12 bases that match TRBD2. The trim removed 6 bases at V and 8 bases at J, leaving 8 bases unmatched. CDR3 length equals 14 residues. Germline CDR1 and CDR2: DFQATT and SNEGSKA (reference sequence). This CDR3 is CSAHRTSGNDEQFF. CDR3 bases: TGCAGTGCACATCGGACTAGCGGGAACGATGAGCAGTTCTTC.

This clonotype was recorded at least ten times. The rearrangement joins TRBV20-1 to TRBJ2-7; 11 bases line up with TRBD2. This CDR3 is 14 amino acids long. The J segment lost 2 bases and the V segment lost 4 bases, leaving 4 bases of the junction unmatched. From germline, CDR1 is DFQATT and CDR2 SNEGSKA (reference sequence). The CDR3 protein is CSAKLAGEPYEQYF. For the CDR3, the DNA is TGCAGTGCTAAACTAGCGGGAGAGCCCTACGAGCAGTACTTC.

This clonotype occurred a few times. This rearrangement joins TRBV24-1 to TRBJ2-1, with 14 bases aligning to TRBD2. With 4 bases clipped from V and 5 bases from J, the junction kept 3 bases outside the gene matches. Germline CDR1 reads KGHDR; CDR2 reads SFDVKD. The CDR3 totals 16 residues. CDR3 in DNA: TGTGCCACCAGTGACCCGGGACTAGCGGGGGACAATGAGCAGTTCTTC. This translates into CATSDPGLAGDNEQFF.

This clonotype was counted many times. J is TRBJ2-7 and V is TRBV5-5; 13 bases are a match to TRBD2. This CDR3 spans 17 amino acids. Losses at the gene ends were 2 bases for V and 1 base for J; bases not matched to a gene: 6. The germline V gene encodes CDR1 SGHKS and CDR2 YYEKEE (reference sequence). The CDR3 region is CASSLYGTSGISYEQYF. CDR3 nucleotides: TGTGCCAGCAGCTTATACGGGACTAGCGGGATTTCCTACGAGCAGTACTTC.

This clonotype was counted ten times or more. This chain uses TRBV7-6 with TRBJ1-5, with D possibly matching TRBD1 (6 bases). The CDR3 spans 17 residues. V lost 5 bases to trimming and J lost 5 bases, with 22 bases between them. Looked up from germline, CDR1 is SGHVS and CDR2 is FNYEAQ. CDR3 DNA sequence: TGTGCCAGCAGCCAACTGCCCGCCGGGGGGCTTCATCAGCCCCAGCATTTT. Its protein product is CASSQLPAGGLHQPQHF.